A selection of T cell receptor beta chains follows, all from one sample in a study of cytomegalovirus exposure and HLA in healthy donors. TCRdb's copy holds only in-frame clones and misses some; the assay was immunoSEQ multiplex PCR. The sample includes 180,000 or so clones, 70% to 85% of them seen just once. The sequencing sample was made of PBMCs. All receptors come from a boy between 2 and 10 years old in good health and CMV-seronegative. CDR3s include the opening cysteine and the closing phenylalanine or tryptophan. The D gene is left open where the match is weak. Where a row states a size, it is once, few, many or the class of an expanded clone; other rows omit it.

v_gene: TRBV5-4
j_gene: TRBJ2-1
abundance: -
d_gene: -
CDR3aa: CASSPLGGAFNEQFF
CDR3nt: TGTGCCAGCAGCCCGTTGGGGGGGGCGTTCAATGAGCAGTTCTTC

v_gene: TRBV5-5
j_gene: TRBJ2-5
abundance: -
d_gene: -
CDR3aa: CASSLAPLYRGGGEETQYF
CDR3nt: TGTGCCAGCAGCTTGGCCCCCCTATACAGGGGAGGAGGGGAAGAGACCCAGTACTTC

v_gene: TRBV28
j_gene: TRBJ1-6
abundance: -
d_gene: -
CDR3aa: CASSRTDSSPLHF
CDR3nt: TGTGCCAGCAGCCGTACAGACAGCTCACCCCTCCACTTT

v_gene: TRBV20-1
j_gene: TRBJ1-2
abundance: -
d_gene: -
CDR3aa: CSASSLYGYTF
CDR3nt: TGCAGTGCTAGTAGCCTGTATGGCTACACCTTC

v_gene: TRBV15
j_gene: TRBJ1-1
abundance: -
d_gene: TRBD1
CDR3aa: CATSRATGGSTEAFF
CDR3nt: TGTGCCACCAGCAGAGCTACAGGGGGGTCAACTGAAGCTTTCTTT

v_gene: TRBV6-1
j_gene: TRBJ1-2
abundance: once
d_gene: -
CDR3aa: CASRRRDGSDYGYTF
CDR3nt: TGTGCCAGCAGGCGCAGGGATGGTTCGGACTATGGCTACACCTTC

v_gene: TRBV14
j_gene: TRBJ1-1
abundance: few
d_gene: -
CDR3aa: CASSHSGEAFF
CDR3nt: TGTGCCAGCAGCCATTCGGGGGAAGCTTTCTTT

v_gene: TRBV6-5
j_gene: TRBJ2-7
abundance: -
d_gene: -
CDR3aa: CASSYYGGNEGYEQYF
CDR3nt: TGTGCCAGCAGTTACTATGGAGGTAATGAAGGCTACGAGCAGTACTTC

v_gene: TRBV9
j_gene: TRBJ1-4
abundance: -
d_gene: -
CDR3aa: CASSVATRQPTNEKLFF
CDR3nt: TGTGCCAGCAGCGTAGCTACGAGGCAGCCAACTAATGAAAAACTGTTTTTT

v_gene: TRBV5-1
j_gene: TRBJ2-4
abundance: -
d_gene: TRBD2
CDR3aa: CASSRTSGMGNIQYF
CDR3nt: TGCGCCAGCAGCAGGACTAGCGGGATGGGGAACATTCAGTACTTC

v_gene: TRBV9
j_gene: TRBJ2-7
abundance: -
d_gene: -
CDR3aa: CASSVGRQGNEQYF
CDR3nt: TGTGCCAGCAGCGTAGGACGGCAGGGTAACGAGCAGTACTTC

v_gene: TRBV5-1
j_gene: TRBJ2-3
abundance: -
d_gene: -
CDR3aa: CASSLEASASTDTQYF
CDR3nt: TGCGCCAGCAGCTTGGAGGCTAGCGCGAGCACAGATACGCAGTATTTT

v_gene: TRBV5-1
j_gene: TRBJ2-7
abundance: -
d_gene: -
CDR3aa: CASSLATGVAPHEQYF
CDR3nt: TGCGCCAGCAGCTTGGCCACGGGAGTGGCGCCCCACGAGCAGTACTTC

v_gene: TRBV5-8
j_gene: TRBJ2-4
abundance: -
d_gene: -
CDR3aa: CASSQGRGWYIQYF
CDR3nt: TGTGCCAGCAGCCAAGGACGGGGGTGGTACATTCAGTACTTC

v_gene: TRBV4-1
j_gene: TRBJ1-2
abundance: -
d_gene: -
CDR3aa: CASSQGGSNYGYTF
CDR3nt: TGCGCCAGCAGCCAAGGGGGCTCTAACTATGGCTACACCTTC

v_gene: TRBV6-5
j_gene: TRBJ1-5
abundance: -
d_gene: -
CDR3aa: CASSYSGDIQPQHF
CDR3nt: TGTGCCAGCAGTTACTCGGGGGACATTCAGCCCCAGCATTTT

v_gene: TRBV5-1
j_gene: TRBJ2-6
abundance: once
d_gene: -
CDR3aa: CASSFPSSGANVLTF
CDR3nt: TGCGCCAGCAGCTTCCCGTCTTCTGGGGCCAACGTCCTGACTTTC

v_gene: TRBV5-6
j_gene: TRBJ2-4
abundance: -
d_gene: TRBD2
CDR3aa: CASSVSGGAKNIQYF
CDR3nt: TGTGCCAGCAGCGTAAGCGGGGGGGCCAAAAACATTCAGTACTTC

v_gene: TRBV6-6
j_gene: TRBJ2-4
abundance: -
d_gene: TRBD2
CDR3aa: CASSYGGGPIKNIQYF
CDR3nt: TGTGCCAGCAGTTACGGCGGGGGGCCAATCAAAAACATTCAGTACTTC

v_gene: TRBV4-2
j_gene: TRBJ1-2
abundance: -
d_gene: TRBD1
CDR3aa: CASSQEGTGYGYTF
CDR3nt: TGTGCCAGCAGCCAAGAAGGGACAGGCTATGGCTACACCTTC

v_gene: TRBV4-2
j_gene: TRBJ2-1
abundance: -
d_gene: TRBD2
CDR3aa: CASSQLLAGGTYNEQFF
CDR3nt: TGTGCCAGCAGCCAACTTTTAGCGGGGGGGACCTACAATGAGCAGTTCTTC

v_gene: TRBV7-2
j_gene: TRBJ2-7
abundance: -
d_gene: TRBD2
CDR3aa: CASSVVAGGLYEQYF
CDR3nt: TGTGCCAGCAGCGTTGTAGCGGGGGGCCTCTACGAGCAGTACTTC

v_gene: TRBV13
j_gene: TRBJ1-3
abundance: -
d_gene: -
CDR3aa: CASSPGLGNTIYF
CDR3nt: TGTGCCAGCAGCCCAGGGTTAGGAAACACCATATATTTT

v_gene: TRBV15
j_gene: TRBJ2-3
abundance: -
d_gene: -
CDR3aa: CATSSSYTGRGADTQYF
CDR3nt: TGTGCCACCAGCAGCTCTTACACCGGACGGGGAGCGGATACGCAGTATTTT

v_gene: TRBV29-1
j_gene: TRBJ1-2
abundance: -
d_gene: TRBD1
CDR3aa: CSVADRVNYGYTF
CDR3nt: TGCAGCGTTGCTGACAGGGTAAACTATGGCTACACCTTC

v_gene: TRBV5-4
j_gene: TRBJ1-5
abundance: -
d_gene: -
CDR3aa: CASSPLDSSQHF
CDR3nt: TGTGCCAGCAGCCCCTTGGACAGTTCCCAGCATTTT

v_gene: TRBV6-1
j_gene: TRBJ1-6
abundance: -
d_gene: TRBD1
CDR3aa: CASSENRGNSPLHF
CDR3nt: TGTGCCAGCAGCGAGAACAGGGGTAATTCACCCCTCCACTTT

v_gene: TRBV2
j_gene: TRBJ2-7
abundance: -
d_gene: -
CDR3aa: CASSEGVRGGAEQYF
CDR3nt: TGTGCCAGCAGTGAGGGGGTTAGGGGGGGCGCCGAGCAGTACTTC

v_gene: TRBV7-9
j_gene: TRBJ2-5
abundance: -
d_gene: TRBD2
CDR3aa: CASSLFRPGRAVGRETQYF
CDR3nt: TGTGCCAGCAGCTTATTCCGGCCGGGGCGAGCGGTCGGGAGGGAGACCCAGTACTTC

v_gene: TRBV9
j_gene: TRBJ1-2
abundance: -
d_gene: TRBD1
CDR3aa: CASSHRTGGAYGYTF
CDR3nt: TGTGCCAGCAGCCACCGGACAGGGGGCGCCTATGGCTACACCTTC

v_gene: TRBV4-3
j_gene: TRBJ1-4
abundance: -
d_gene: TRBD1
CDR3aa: CASSQERGQGEKLFF
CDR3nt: TGCGCCAGCAGCCAAGAGAGGGGACAGGGGGAAAAACTGTTTTTT

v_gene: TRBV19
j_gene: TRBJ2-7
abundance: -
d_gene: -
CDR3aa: CASSPSGGRMEQYF
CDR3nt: TGTGCCAGTAGCCCCTCCGGGGGTCGGATGGAGCAGTACTTC

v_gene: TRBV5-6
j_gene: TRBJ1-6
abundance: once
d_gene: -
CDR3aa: CASSLDGPDPRVGNSPLHF
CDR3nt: TGTGCCAGCAGCTTGGACGGCCCAGACCCCCGGGTGGGTAATTCACCCCTCCACTTT

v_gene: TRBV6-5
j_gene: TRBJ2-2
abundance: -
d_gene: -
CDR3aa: CASWARGRSTGELFF
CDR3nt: TGTGCCAGTTGGGCCAGGGGCAGGAGTACCGGGGAGCTGTTTTTT

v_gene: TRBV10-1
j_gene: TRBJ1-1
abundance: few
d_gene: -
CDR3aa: CASSAYLQGGTEAFF
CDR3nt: TGCGCCAGCAGTGCTTATTTACAGGGCGGCACTGAAGCTTTCTTT

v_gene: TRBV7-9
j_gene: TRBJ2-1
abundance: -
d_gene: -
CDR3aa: CASSLEGGNEQFF
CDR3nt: TGTGCCAGCAGCTTAGAAGGGGGCAATGAGCAGTTCTTC

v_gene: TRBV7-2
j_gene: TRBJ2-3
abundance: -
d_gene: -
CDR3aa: CASSLAGGTTDTQYF
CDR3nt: TGTGCCAGCAGCTTAGCTGGGGGGACTACAGATACGCAGTATTTT

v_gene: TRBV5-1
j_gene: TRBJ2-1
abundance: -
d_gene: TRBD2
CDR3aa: CASSFARGGASYNEQFF
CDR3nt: TGCGCCAGCAGCTTCGCTCGCGGGGGGGCCTCCTACAATGAGCAGTTCTTC

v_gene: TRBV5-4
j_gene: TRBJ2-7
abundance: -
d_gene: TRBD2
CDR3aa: CASSFAGGARDYEQYF
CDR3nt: TGTGCCAGCAGCTTTGCCGGGGGGGCCCGGGACTACGAGCAGTACTTC

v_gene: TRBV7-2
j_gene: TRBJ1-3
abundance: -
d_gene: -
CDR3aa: CASSLAQGNTIYF
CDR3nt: TGTGCCAGCAGCTTAGCACAGGGAAACACCATATATTTT

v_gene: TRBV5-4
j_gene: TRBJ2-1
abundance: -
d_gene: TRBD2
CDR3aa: CASSLEAGGRSIEQFF
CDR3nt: TGTGCCAGCAGCTTGGAAGCGGGGGGCCGAAGTATTGAGCAGTTCTTC

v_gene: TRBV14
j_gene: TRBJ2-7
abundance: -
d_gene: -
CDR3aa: CASSYKAYEQYF
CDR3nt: TGTGCCAGCAGCTACAAAGCCTACGAGCAGTACTTC

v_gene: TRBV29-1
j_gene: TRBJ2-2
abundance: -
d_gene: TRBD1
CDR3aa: CSVERQGTGELFF
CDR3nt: TGCAGCGTTGAACGACAGGGGACCGGGGAGCTGTTTTTT

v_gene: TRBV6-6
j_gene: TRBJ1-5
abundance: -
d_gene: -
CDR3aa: CASSHGQSSIQPQHF
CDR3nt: TGTGCCAGCAGTCACGGACAGTCGTCTATACAGCCCCAGCATTTT

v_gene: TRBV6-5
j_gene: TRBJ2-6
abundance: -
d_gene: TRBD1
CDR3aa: CASSLTGGSGANVLTF
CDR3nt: TGTGCCAGCAGTTTGACAGGGGGCTCTGGGGCCAACGTCCTGACTTTC

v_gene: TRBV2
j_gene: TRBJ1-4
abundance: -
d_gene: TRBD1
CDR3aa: CASSVEGQGARLEKLFF
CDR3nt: TGTGCCAGCAGCGTTGAGGGACAGGGGGCGCGTCTTGAAAAACTGTTTTTT

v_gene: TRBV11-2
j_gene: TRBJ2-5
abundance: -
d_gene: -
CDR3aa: CASSLVPGLQETQYF
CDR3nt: TGTGCCAGCAGCTTAGTTCCGGGATTACAAGAGACCCAGTACTTC

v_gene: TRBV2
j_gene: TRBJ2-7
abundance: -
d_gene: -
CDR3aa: CASHPSLTSYEQYF
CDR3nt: TGTGCCAGCCACCCTAGTCTCACCTCCTACGAGCAGTACTTC

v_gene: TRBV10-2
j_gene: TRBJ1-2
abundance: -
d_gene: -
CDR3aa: CASSLQGFDGYTF
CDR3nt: TGCGCCAGCAGTTTACAGGGATTCGATGGCTACACCTTC

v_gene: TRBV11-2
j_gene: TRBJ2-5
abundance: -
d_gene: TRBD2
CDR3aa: CASSLGGRGGRQETQYF
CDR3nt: TGTGCCAGCAGCTTAGGTGGGCGGGGGGGCCGACAAGAGACCCAGTACTTC

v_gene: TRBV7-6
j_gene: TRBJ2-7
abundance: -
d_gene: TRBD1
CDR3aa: CASSSGTGAREQYF
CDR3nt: TGTGCCAGCAGCTCCGGGACAGGCGCCCGCGAGCAGTACTTC

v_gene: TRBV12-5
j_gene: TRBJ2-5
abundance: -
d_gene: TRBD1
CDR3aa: CASGFGQARGSETQYF
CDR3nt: TGTGCTAGTGGTTTCGGACAGGCAAGAGGGTCAGAGACCCAGTACTTC

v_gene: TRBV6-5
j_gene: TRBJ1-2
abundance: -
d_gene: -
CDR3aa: CASSPATGRATF
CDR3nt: TGTGCCAGCAGCCCAGCAACAGGGAGGGCCACCTTC

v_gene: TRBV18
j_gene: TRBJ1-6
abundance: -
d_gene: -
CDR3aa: CASSPQGIYNSPLHF
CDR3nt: TGTGCCAGCTCACCACAGGGGATTTATAATTCACCCCTCCACTTT

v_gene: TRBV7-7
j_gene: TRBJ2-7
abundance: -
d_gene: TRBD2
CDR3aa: CASSPLGLPYEQYF
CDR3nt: TGTGCTAGCAGCCCGCTGGGACTACCCTACGAGCAGTACTTC

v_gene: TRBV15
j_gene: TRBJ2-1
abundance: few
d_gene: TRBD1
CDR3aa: CATSRARTGVANEQFF
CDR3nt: TGTGCCACCAGCAGAGCCAGGACAGGGGTTGCCAATGAGCAGTTCTTC

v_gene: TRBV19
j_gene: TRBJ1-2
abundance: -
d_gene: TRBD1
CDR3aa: CASGTGAPNGYTF
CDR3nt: TGTGCCAGCGGGACAGGGGCCCCCAATGGCTACACCTTC